This passage covers 5 T cell receptor beta chains from one sample sequenced in a study of blood T cell repertoires in COVID-19. Data came from immunoSEQ multiplex PCR; TCRdb stores just in-frame clones and leaves some out. The top ten clones hold about 0.86% of a sample with under 450,000 clones, more than 85% of them seen once. Specimen: PBMCs or T cells enriched from blood (not recorded which). All receptors come from a woman aged 40-49 years who had been exposed to COVID-19.

This chain links TRBV5-4 with TRBJ1-3, with D tentatively TRBD1 (6 bases). CDR3 size: 16 residues. Trimming removed 1 base from V and 0 bases from J, with 11 bases in between. Per germline, CDR1 SGHNT and CDR2 YYREEE (reference sequence). This CDR3 reads CASSLRTGRSGNTIYF. In nucleotides, the CDR3 is TGTGCCAGCAGCTTGCGTACAGGGCGCTCTGGAAACACCATATATTTT.

This clone showed up just once. Other DNA sequences in this sample translate to the same CDR3. The rearrangement joins TRBV18 to TRBJ2-5; perhaps TRBD1 as D (5 bases). V gave up 3 bases and J gave up 5 bases, with 10 bases separating them. Germline values: CDR1 KGHSH, CDR2 LQKENI. The CDR3 totals 13 residues. CDR3 bases: TGTGCCAGCTCACCGGGGCTGGGGGAGACCCAGTACTTC. Its translation: CASSPGLGETQYF.

The rearrangement links TRBV6-1 to TRBJ2-6; D might be TRBD1 (6 bases). V was cut by 4 bases and J by 2 bases, with 12 bases left in between. This CDR3 region has 16 residues. Germline-derived CDR1 and CDR2 are MNHNS and SASEGT. The CDR3 sequence: CASSVTGWAGANVLTF. In DNA form, the CDR3 reads TGTGCCAGCAGTGTTACAGGGTGGGCTGGGGCCAACGTCCTGACTTTC.

The chain uses TRBV6-5 and TRBJ1-1; TRBD1 might be the D (5 bases). This CDR3 has 13 residues. Trimming cost V 6 bases and J 1 base, with 9 bases left between them. Germline V gene sequence: CDR1 MNHEY, CDR2 SVGAGI. The chain's CDR3 is CASRLDRNTEAFF. CDR3 DNA sequence: TGTGCCAGCAGACTTGACAGGAACACTGAAGCTTTCTTT.

A note on this clone: This same CDR3 is encoded by further DNA sequences in the sample. The chain recombines TRBV5-1 with TRBJ1-5; the D is unclear. CDR3 length: 13 amino acids. Germline V CDR1 and CDR2: SGHRS, YFSETQ. V was shortened by 0 bases and J by 5 bases, with 6 bases between the two germline ends. CDR3 region: CASSLGGDQPQHF. The CDR3 nucleotides read TGCGCCAGCAGCTTGGGCGGGGATCAGCCCCAGCATTTT.